These T cell receptor beta chains were read from a single sample in a study of T cell responses to AZD1222 COVID-19 vaccine. Method: immunoSEQ multiplex PCR; TCRdb's copy keeps in-frame clones and lacks some. This sample yields approximately 110,000 clones, of which nearly 90% are seen a single time; approximately 17% belongs to the top ten. This specimen consisted of peripheral blood, obtained on day 0 of AZD1222 vaccination. The receptors here all came from an adult in good health. The CDR3 runs from the conserved cysteine through the conserved F or W. D genes are given only for firm matches. The listing skips clone size in some rows; elsewhere it reads once, few, many or a size class.

v_call	clone_size	j_call	d_call	cdr3_nt	cdr3_aa
TRBV6-5	.	TRBJ1-2	.	TGTGCCAGCAGGGGGCCCGACTATGGCTACACCTTC	CASRGPDYGYTF
TRBV5-6	.	TRBJ2-7	.	TGTGCCAGCAGCCCCGGGACGGTTACCTACGAGCAGTACTTC	CASSPGTVTYEQYF
TRBV9	.	TRBJ1-2	.	TGTGCCAGCAGCGTAGATTCTGGGTTGGGGGGGTTGTTTGGCTACACCTTC	CASSVDSGLGGLFGYTF
TRBV4-2	.	TRBJ1-5	TRBD1	TGTGCCAACCGGCCAACTTCGGACAGGGGCAATCAGCCCCAGCATTTT	CANRPTSDRGNQPQHF
TRBV2	.	TRBJ1-4	.	TGTGCCAGCTACGCAGGAGAAAAACTGTTTTTT	CASYAGEKLFF
TRBV7-8	.	TRBJ2-7	.	TGTGCCAGCAGCTTAGCTTTTTCACCCGGGGCCTCCTGCGAGCAGTACTTC	CASSLAFSPGASCEQYF
TRBV9	.	TRBJ2-7	.	TGTGCCAGCAGCGTAGATGGCGACAGTTACGAGCAGTACTTC	CASSVDGDSYEQYF
TRBV2	.	TRBJ2-1	.	TGTGCCAGCAGAGTGGGGAGCTCCTACAATGAGCAGTTCTTC	CASRVGSSYNEQFF
TRBV19	once	TRBJ1-4	TRBD1	TGTGCCAGTAGTAAGAGGGGGCAGGGGTTGACTAATGAAAAACTGTTTTTT	CASSKRGQGLTNEKLFF
TRBV2	.	TRBJ2-1	TRBD2	TGTGCCAGCAGAGACCCCCCGGGACTAGCGGACTCCTACAATGAGCAGTTCTTC	CASRDPPGLADSYNEQFF
TRBV5-5	few	TRBJ1-5	.	TGTGCCAGCAGCTTGAGGGCAGGGGTGGGGAATCAGCCCCAGCATTTT	CASSLRAGVGNQPQHF
TRBV6-2/TRBV6-3	.	TRBJ2-7	.	TGTGCCAGCAGCCAACAGCCATACGAGCAGTACTTC	CASSQQPYEQYF
TRBV2	few	TRBJ2-2	.	TGTGCCAGCAGTTTCGCGGGGTACGGCACCGGGGAGCTGTTTTTT	CASSFAGYGTGELFF
TRBV30	.	TRBJ1-1	TRBD1	TGTGCCTGGAGTGTAACAGGGGGCATCACTGAAGCTTTCTTT	CAWSVTGGITEAFF
TRBV7-2	.	TRBJ2-1	TRBD2	TGTGCCAGCCGGGAGGGGCTAGCGTACAATGAGCAGTTCTTC	CASREGLAYNEQFF
TRBV5-5	.	TRBJ1-2	.	TGTGCCAGCAGCTTGGTGGGGGCAGCTGGCTACACCTTC	CASSLVGAAGYTF
TRBV2	.	TRBJ1-5	.	TGTGCCAGCAGTCCCCCAGAGACGAGACAGCCCCAGCATTTT	CASSPPETRQPQHF
TRBV30	.	TRBJ2-5	.	TGTGCCTGGAGTGTACAGGGCGGGTCCCGAGAGACCCAGTACTTC	CAWSVQGGSRETQYF
TRBV19	.	TRBJ1-1	.	TGTGCCAGTAGTATAGTTTCGGTCATGAACACTGAAGCTTTCTTT	CASSIVSVMNTEAFF
TRBV29-1	few	TRBJ1-6	TRBD1	TGCAGCGCCAGGACAGGGTATAATTCACCCCTCCACTTT	CSARTGYNSPLHF
TRBV6-5	.	TRBJ1-2	.	TGTGCCAGCAGCGGCGCCGGGGGGGCCCCGTATGGCTACACCTTC	CASSGAGGAPYGYTF
TRBV6-1	.	TRBJ2-7	.	TGTGCCAGCAGTCCCCGGACACCCTACGAGCAGTACTTC	CASSPRTPYEQYF
TRBV14	.	TRBJ2-1	.	TGTGCCAGCAGCCCCCTCGGATGGCGGGACAAGTTCTTC	CASSPLGWRDKFF
TRBV5-6	.	TRBJ2-2	.	TGTGCCAGCAGCTTGGATGCGGACCGATCGAACACCGGGGAGCTGTTTTTT	CASSLDADRSNTGELFF
TRBV19	once	TRBJ2-1	TRBD1	TGTGCCAGCTCGGACAGGGAGACTTGGACCTACAATGAGCAGTTCTTC	CASSDRETWTYNEQFF
TRBV7-2	few	TRBJ2-1	.	TGTGCCAGCAGCTTAGTGGGGGGGCGGATCTACAATGAGCAGTTCTTC	CASSLVGGRIYNEQFF
TRBV9	once	TRBJ2-2	.	TGTGCCAGCAGCGTAGGGGCGGCGAACACCGGGGAGCTGTTTTTT	CASSVGAANTGELFF
TRBV6-2/TRBV6-3	.	TRBJ1-2	TRBD1	TGTGCCAGCAGTCTATATGCCGGGACAGGGGGCGAGTATGGCTACACCTTC	CASSLYAGTGGEYGYTF
TRBV18	.	TRBJ1-1	.	TGTGCCAGCTCGTCCACGAAAGGTCCGGGGGCGGTCACTGAAGCTTTCTTT	CASSSTKGPGAVTEAFF
TRBV6-5	.	TRBJ2-1	TRBD2	TGTGCCACCGGAGCGGGGCTTAGCTCCTACAATGAGCAGTTCTTC	CATGAGLSSYNEQFF
TRBV7-9	.	TRBJ2-3	.	TGTGCCAGCAGCCCCCCCCTTGAGGCAGGGATGGGCACAGATACGCAGTATTTT	CASSPPLEAGMGTDTQYF
TRBV7-2	.	TRBJ2-4	TRBD1	TGTGCCAGCAGCTTAAGGGGACAGGAAAAAAACATTCAGTACTTC	CASSLRGQEKNIQYF
TRBV18	.	TRBJ2-1	TRBD2	TGTGCCAGCTCACCGGGAGGGAAAAATGAGTTCTTC	CASSPGGKNEFF
TRBV21-1	.	TRBJ2-2	.	TGTGCCAGCAGCAAAGGGGGGGCGAACACCGGGGAGCTGTTTTTT	CASSKGGANTGELFF
TRBV5-1	.	TRBJ1-1	.	TGCGCCAGCAGCGTTGTTCCGAACACTGAAGCTTTCTTT	CASSVVPNTEAFF
TRBV11-2	.	TRBJ2-7	.	TGTGCCAGCAGCTCGGGCTCCTACGAGCAGTACTTC	CASSSGSYEQYF
TRBV11-2	once	TRBJ1-2	.	TGTGCCAGCAGCAGAACCACAGGGTTCTATGGCTACACCTTC	CASSRTTGFYGYTF
TRBV18	.	TRBJ2-5	TRBD2	TGTGCCAGCTCACCACTGGATGGGACTAGCGGGACCCAGTACTTC	CASSPLDGTSGTQYF
TRBV4-2	.	TRBJ1-5	.	TGTGCCAGCAGCCAAGATGGCCAGGGTTTCAATCAGCCCCAGCATTTT	CASSQDGQGFNQPQHF
TRBV10-3	.	TRBJ2-1	TRBD1	TGTGCCATTGGCCGGGACAGAAACTACAATGAGCAGTTCTTC	CAIGRDRNYNEQFF
TRBV24-1	.	TRBJ1-5	TRBD1	TGTGCCACCAGTGATCCCGGACAGGGAAATCAGCCCCAGCATTTT	CATSDPGQGNQPQHF
TRBV11-1	.	TRBJ1-1	.	TGTGCCAGCACCTCATGGCAAGAAGGGGGAGCTTTCTTT	CASTSWQEGGAFF